Listed below are T cell receptor beta chains from one sample, sequenced in a study of blood T cells in healthy people across ages. One entry per CDR3 protein results from TCRdb running MiXCR on the 5' RACE reads. The sample has roughly 800,000 distinct CDR3 sequences; roughly 60% are singletons. Sequences were obtained from blood. These receptors all stem from a young man in good health. Both conserved end residues are part of each CDR3.

j_gene,v_gene,CDR3aa
TRBJ2-3,TRBV7-2,CASSTGLAGLADTQYF
TRBJ2-3,TRBV15,CATSRDELLGYTDTQYF
TRBJ1-4,TRBV25-1,CASRRRNEKLFF
TRBJ2-1,TRBV7-2,CASSSGLANYEQFF
TRBJ1-2,TRBV20-1,CSAETGGIRGGYTF
TRBJ2-4,TRBV29-1,CSVEAPERDIQYF
-,TRBV11-2,CASSPQPGLRQETQYF
TRBJ1-1,TRBV27,CARSLPGHNTEAFF
TRBJ1-2,TRBV5-1,CASSSTQSNYGYTF
TRBJ2-7,TRBV3-1,CASSQGRLSYEQYF
TRBJ2-1,TRBV7-2,CASSSSGLAVVNEQFF
TRBJ2-5,TRBV5-1,CASSLELADQETQYF
TRBJ1-1,TRBV4-2,CASSHDRDRSRAFF
-,TRBV10-3,CAISVRWEDAYEQYF
TRBJ2-7,TRBV6-5,CASSYSSGRLYEQYF
TRBJ1-1,TRBV29-1,CSVLGRMTEAFF
TRBJ1-5,TRBV20-1,CSAREGGSKNQPQHF
TRBJ1-1,TRBV29-1,CSMGQPNTEAFF
-,TRBV29-1,CSVELQGRTYEQYF
TRBJ2-3,TRBV6-1,CASSERPGGQATTDTQYF
TRBJ2-7,TRBV5-1,CASSLTQPGAIYYEQYF
TRBJ2-3,TRBV4-3,CASSPRAGGLDTQYF
TRBJ2-7,TRBV2,CASSSGGSEQYF
TRBJ1-2,TRBV15,CATSRDPGQNYGYTF
TRBJ2-5,TRBV21-1,CASSMGFERSIQYF
-,TRBV21-1,CASSKASIRGGYEQYF
TRBJ2-1,TRBV20-1,CSARDPSGATYNEQFF
TRBJ1-1,TRBV20-1,CSASRGPMNTEAFF
TRBJ2-7,TRBV20-1,CSALVAGGTGEQYF
TRBJ2-7,TRBV15,CATSPTTHFSYEQYF
TRBJ1-2,TRBV21-1,CANLFGRGYGYTF
TRBJ2-3,TRBV5-1,CASSPSGGAFSDTQYF
-,TRBV21-1,CASSTRPEQETQYF
TRBJ1-6,TRBV7-2,CASSDPGQGALSPLHF
TRBJ2-1,TRBV20-1,CSARAGGTLRIYNEQFF
TRBJ2-1,TRBV24-1,CATSDLREREGQNEQFF
-,TRBV20-1,CSASAASGGDLEQYF
TRBJ2-1,TRBV9,CASSVVGGSYNEQFF
TRBJ2-7,TRBV7-2,CASSFQQGTFYEQYF
TRBJ1-3,TRBV30,CAWTTGNTIYF
TRBJ1-4,TRBV29-1,CSSISGEKLFF
TRBJ1-2,TRBV9,CASSAQSYDYTF
TRBJ2-1,TRBV20-1,CSARLAGGIDEQFF
-,TRBV20-1,CSAKDVAGGINIQYF